Presented here are 30 T cell receptor beta chains from one specimen sequenced in a study of T-cell memory formation after mild COVID-19. TCRdb processed the 5' RACE reads anew with MiXCR; each CDR3 protein has one entry. Counted here are hundreds of thousands of distinct CDR3 sequences, roughly 20% occurring once; the ten biggest clones make up 7.5% to 9.5%. Input material: PBMCs or a T cell subset sorted from them (not recorded which). The receptors stem from an adult woman who had mild COVID-19 (a few samples of this study predate the infection). Cell type and time point are not known.

This clonotype appeared a few times. The rearrangement joins TRBV30 to TRBJ2-2; the D gene could be TRBD1 or TRBD2 (5 bases each). CDR3 length equals 15 residues. V lost 5 bases and J 6 bases, leaving 19 bases between the germline ends. The germline V gene has CDR1 GTSNPN and CDR2 SVGIG (reference sequence). The CDR3, as DNA: TGTGCCTGGGAAACCGGGACCCACGGTCCCGGGGAGCTGTTTTTT. Encoded protein: CAWETGTHGPGELFF.

This clonotype appeared many times. This chain connects TRBV7-9 to TRBJ2-5; 10 nucleotides line up with TRBD1. CDR3 size: 16 residues. J gave up 1 base and V 11 bases, and 13 bases lay outside the gene matches. Germline V gene lookup returns CDR1 SEHNR and CDR2 FQNEAQ (reference sequence). This CDR3 reads CAGALGDRGLQETQYF. The CDR3 nucleotides are TGTGCCGGCGCCTTGGGAGACAGGGGGCTCCAAGAGACCCAGTACTTC.

This clonotype showed up just a few times. Here the CDR3 reads CASALAGGGSDEQFF. The CDR3 DNA sequence: TGTGCCAGCGCCCTAGCCGGGGGGGGCTCGGATGAGCAGTTCTTC. The chain links TRBV7-6 to TRBJ2-1, with TRBD2 matching over 8 bases. The CDR3 sequence is 15 residues long. V was pared by 8 bases and J by 8 bases, with 14 bases of the junction left unmatched. Germline V gene sequence: CDR1 SGHVS, CDR2 FNYEAQ. The variable domain in full, with the rest retrieved from reference TRBV7-6 and TRBJ2-1, is GAGVSQSPRYKVTKRGQDVALRCDPISGHVSLYWYRQALGQGPEFLTYFNYEAQQDKSGLPNDRFSAERPEGSISTLTIQRTEQRDSAMYRCASALAGGGSDEQFFGPGTRLTVL.

This clonotype was recorded a few times. V and J are TRBV20-1 and TRBJ1-1; 7 bases are a match to TRBD1. V was pared by 3 bases and J by 2 bases, with 6 bases of the junction left unmatched. Germline CDR1 DFQATT, CDR2 SNEGSKA (reference sequence). The CDR3 runs 14 residues. The CDR3 sequence is CSASPGTVNTEAFF. CDR3 DNA sequence: TGCAGTGCTAGCCCCGGGACAGTTAACACTGAAGCTTTCTTT.

The table lists this clonotype with a few counts. The chain is built from TRBV7-8 and TRBJ2-1; 10 bases match TRBD2. Germline V gene sequence: CDR1 SGHVS, CDR2 FQNEAQ. Losses at the gene ends were 4 bases for V and 6 bases for J; bases not matched to a gene: 6. The CDR3 is 15 amino acids. The CDR3 reads CASSYQAGGSNEQFF. The DNA for the CDR3 is TGTGCCAGCAGCTACCAAGCGGGAGGGAGCAATGAGCAGTTCTTC.

This clonotype appeared a few times. The chain has TRBV5-6 and TRBJ2-4, with D perhaps given as TRBD1 or TRBD2 (6 bases each). Deletions cut 2 bases from V and 7 bases from J, with 13 bases between. CDR3 length equals 14 residues. The V gene's germline CDR1 is SGHDT and CDR2 YYEEEE. CDR3 region: CASSFQGRMNIQYF. The CDR3, as DNA: TGTGCCAGCAGCTTTCAGGGGAGGATGAACATTCAGTACTTC. The variable domain in full, completed from reference TRBV5-6 and TRBJ2-4, reads DAGVTQSPTHLIKTRGQQVTLRCSPKSGHDTVSWYQQALGQGPQFIFQYYEEEERQRGNFPDRFSGHQFPNYSSELNVNALLLGDSALYLCASSFQGRMNIQYFGAGTRLSVL.

The table lists this clonotype with a count of one. The chain couples TRBV5-6 to TRBJ2-2, with D perhaps TRBD2 (5 bases). Germline V gene sequence: CDR1 SGHDT, CDR2 YYEEEE. The V end was cut by 3 bases, the J end by 10 bases, with 16 bases between. The CDR3 runs to 14 residues. The CDR3 loop is CASSSPRRVEELFF. The CDR3 nucleotides are TGTGCCAGCAGCTCCCCCAGGCGGGTGGAGGAGCTGTTTTTT.

This clonotype was detected a few times. V gene TRBV6-2 or TRBV6-3 combines with J gene TRBJ1-2, with D tentatively TRBD1 (6 bases). CDR1 MNHEY and CDR2 SVGEGT come from the germline V gene. CDR3 length equals 12 residues. With 5 bases removed from V and 7 bases from J, the gap between germline ends came to 11 bases. CDR3 bases: TGTGCCAGCAGTCCGGACAGTCCTGGCTACACCTTC. Translation: CASSPDSPGYTF.

This chain uses TRBV12-3 or TRBV12-4 with TRBJ1-2; no reliable D call. V gave up 6 bases and J gave up 8 bases, with 13 bases separating them. The CDR3 is 12 amino acids. The CDR3 region has the DNA TGTGCCAGCAGCCCCCGACGGCGGGGCTACACCTTC. Residues: CASSPRRRGYTF.

In its sample, this clonotype was seen many times. Here the CDR3 reads CASSQGQGLYEQYF. The CDR3 DNA follows: TGCGCCAGCAGCCAGGGACAGGGACTCTACGAGCAGTACTTC. The chain joins TRBV4-1 to TRBJ2-7, with TRBD1 matching over 9 bases. Per the germline V gene, CDR1 is MGHRA and CDR2 is YSYEKL. J was trimmed by 3 bases and V by 3 bases; bases with no gene match: 3. This CDR3 has 14 amino acids.

This clonotype came up a few times. The V and J genes are TRBV30 and TRBJ1-5; D uncertain. From germline, CDR1 is GTSNPN and CDR2 SVGIG (reference sequence). The CDR3 totals 14 residues. V lost 2 bases, J lost 2 bases, and 10 bases lay in between. CDR3 coding DNA: TGTGCCTGGAGTCTCGCGACGGGCAATCAGCCCCAGCATTTT. This translates into CAWSLATGNQPQHF.

This clonotype was seen a handful of times. CDR3 sequence reads: CASSEGLAGVEQFF. CDR3 bases: TGTGCCAGCAGCGAAGGACTAGCGGGGGTTGAGCAGTTCTTC. The rearrangement uses TRBV9 and TRBJ2-1; TRBD2 agrees at 13 bases. The trim removed 3 bases at V and 9 bases at J, leaving 3 bases unmatched. This CDR3 comprises 14 residues. Germline lookup yields CDR1 SGDLS and CDR2 YYNGEE.

This rearrangement joins TRBV24-1 to TRBJ2-3, with 7 bases lining up with TRBD1. This CDR3 comprises 17 residues. Germline V gives CDR1 KGHDR, CDR2 SFDVKD. The J segment lost 4 bases and the V segment lost 0 bases, leaving 9 bases of the junction unmatched. DNA for the CDR3: TGTGCCACCAGTGATTTGAGCCAGGGGGACCTCGCAGATACGCAGTATTTT. This codes for CATSDLSQGDLADTQYF.

This sequence joins TRBV24-1 and TRBJ2-5; possible D gene TRBD1, 6 bases. The V and J ends lost 6 bases and 4 bases respectively, with 8 bases between them. The V gene's germline CDR1 is KGHDR and CDR2 SFDVKD. The CDR3 contains 12 residues. CDR3 bases: TGTGCCACCAGTACAGGGCGAGAGACCCAGTACTTC. Encoded protein: CATSTGRETQYF.

The gene calls are TRBV7-9 and TRBJ2-1, with D perhaps matching TRBD2 (7 bases). The V gene's germline CDR1 is SEHNR and CDR2 FQNEAQ (reference sequence). The CDR3 length is 15 residues. V was shortened by 11 bases and J by 0 bases, with 17 bases between the two germline ends. CDR3 sequence reads: CAGRDIRSSYNEQFF. CDR3 nucleotide sequence: TGTGCCGGGAGGGACATCCGGAGCTCCTACAATGAGCAGTTCTTC.

This clonotype was seen more than once but under ten times. V usage is TRBV12-3 or TRBV12-4 and J usage is TRBJ2-5; the match to TRBD1 covers 7 bases. The length of the CDR3 is 15 residues. V lost 7 bases and J lost 4; bases outside the gene matches: 12. CDR3 loop: CASTPPLQGRETQYF. In DNA, the CDR3 is TGTGCCAGCACCCCTCCTCTACAGGGGCGAGAGACCCAGTACTTC.

In the case of this clonotype: A much more abundant neighbour one base away suggests this may be a read error. This sequence joins TRBV7-9 and TRBJ1-1, with a tentative D call TRBD1 (5 bases). This CDR3 region has 13 residues. Germline CDR1 is SEHNR and CDR2 is FQNEAQ (reference sequence). The CDR3 protein is CDSSVTANTEAFF. The CDR3 nucleotides read TGTGACAGCAGCGTGACAGCGAACACTGAAGCTTTCTTT.

This clonotype was seen a handful of times. The V call is TRBV11-3, the J call TRBJ2-3; the match to TRBD1 covers 7 bases. This CDR3 comprises 14 residues. In germline, CDR1 is SGHNT, CDR2 YENEEA. The trim removed 5 bases at V and 6 bases at J, leaving 8 bases unmatched. CDR3 DNA sequence: TGTGCCAGCAGCGCGACCCTACAGGGGGATACGCAGTATTTT. Its protein product is CASSATLQGDTQYF.

This clonotype was seen a few times. The gene calls are TRBV7-9 and TRBJ2-5; D call uncertain. Trimming shortened V by 1 base and J by 2 bases, and 11 bases separated the two germline ends. The germline CDR1 and CDR2 sequences are SEHNR and FQNEAQ (reference sequence). This CDR3 spans 15 amino acids. The CDR3 spells CASSLVGRSQETQYF. For the CDR3, the DNA is TGTGCCAGCAGCTTAGTAGGGCGTTCGCAAGAGACCCAGTACTTC.

V is TRBV20-1 and J is TRBJ1-5, with TRBD1 matching over 8 bases. Germline CDR1 and CDR2: DFQATT and SNEGSKA (reference sequence). Germline trimming cut 5 bases from V and 3 bases from J; bases unmatched to any gene: 6. This CDR3 spans 14 amino acids. The DNA of the CDR3 is TGCAGTGCTTGGACAGGGTGGGACAATCAGCCCCAGCATTTT. This sequence encodes CSAWTGWDNQPQHF.

J is TRBJ1-5 and V is TRBV29-1; 7 nucleotides line up with TRBD1. This CDR3 has 13 amino acids. Unmatched junction bases numbered 3, after V lost 4 bases and J lost 3 bases. Germline-derived CDR1 and CDR2 are SQVTM and ANQGSEA. CDR3 loop: CSVGTGYNQPQHF. CDR3 in DNA: TGCAGCGTTGGGACAGGCTACAATCAGCCCCAGCATTTT.

This clonotype came up a few times. The V gene is TRBV5-1, the J gene TRBJ1-2; D may be TRBD1 (5 bases). The V gene's germline CDR1 is SGHRS and CDR2 YFSETQ. There are 14 residues in the CDR3. Trimming shortened V by 0 bases and J by 6 bases, and 12 bases separated the two germline ends. The CDR3 reads CASSLVGRVDGYTF. The CDR3 region has the DNA TGCGCCAGCAGCTTGGTGGGCAGGGTCGATGGCTACACCTTC.

The chain employs TRBV6-2 or TRBV6-3 and TRBJ2-7; D perhaps matches TRBD1 (6 bases). This CDR3 has 13 residues. The germline V and J ends were trimmed by 7 bases and 0 bases, with 10 bases remaining between them. Germline assignment: CDR1 MNHEY and CDR2 SVGEGT. CDR3 amino acids: CASNQGSSYEQYF. The CDR3 DNA reads as TGTGCCAGCAATCAGGGGAGCTCCTACGAGCAGTACTTC.

This chain links TRBV20-1 with TRBJ1-1, with D unclear. V was pared by 3 bases and J by 4 bases, with 27 bases between. CDR3 size: 18 residues. The germline gives CDR1 DFQATT, CDR2 SNEGSKA (reference sequence). The CDR3: CSASPPPGPFTGGTEAFF. The CDR3 coding sequence is TGCAGTGCTAGTCCGCCCCCGGGCCCTTTCACGGGTGGCACTGAAGCTTTCTTT.

This clonotype was counted many times. This chain uses TRBV7-2 with TRBJ2-3; D is uncertain. The CDR3 length is 14 residues. CDR1 SGHTA and CDR2 FQGNSA come from the germline V gene. V lost 2 bases and J 3 bases, leaving 9 bases between the germline ends. The CDR3 nucleotides read TGTGCCAGCAGCTTACTCGGCTGGACAGATACGCAGTATTTT. Its translation: CASSLLGWTDTQYF.

The rearrangement uses TRBV6-2 or TRBV6-3 and TRBJ2-3, with D tentatively TRBD1 (6 bases). CDR3 length equals 16 residues. Trimming left V 8 bases short and J 7 bases short, with 25 bases between. Germline-derived CDR1 and CDR2 are MNHEY and SVGEGT. The chain's CDR3 is CASSHPEGDLRHTQYF. CDR3 nucleotide sequence: TGTGCCAGCTCTCATCCCGAGGGGGATCTGCGCCATACGCAGTATTTT.

This clonotype was detected many times. The chain has TRBV5-1 and TRBJ1-2; D unresolved. The germline V gene has CDR1 SGHRS and CDR2 YFSETQ. V was shortened by 3 bases and J by 5 bases, with 17 bases between the two germline ends. The CDR3 is made up of 15 amino acids. CDR3 protein: CASSSSGSLGYGYTF. For the CDR3, the DNA is TGCGCCAGCAGCTCCTCCGGCTCTCTTGGATATGGCTACACCTTC.

This chain joins TRBV20-1 and TRBJ2-5; TRBD2 agrees at 9 bases. V trimming: 5 bases; J trimming: 3 bases; junction bases outside the gene matches: 7. Germline V gene lookup returns CDR1 DFQATT and CDR2 SNEGSKA (reference sequence). The CDR3 has 14 residues. The CDR3 spells CSAPTVAGEETQYF. CDR3 in DNA: TGCAGTGCTCCTACAGTAGCGGGAGAAGAGACCCAGTACTTC.

The chain joins TRBV5-6 to TRBJ2-7; D is unresolved. V lost 1 base to trimming and J lost 5 bases, with 22 bases between them. The CDR3 covers 17 residues. Per germline, CDR1 SGHDT and CDR2 YYEEEE. DNA for the CDR3: TGTGCCAGCAGCTTGTATTCCCAGGACCCAGCGACGAACGAGCAGTACTTC. Translated, it gives CASSLYSQDPATNEQYF.

This clonotype was picked up a small number of times. The V and J genes are TRBV10-3 and TRBJ2-5, with D uncertain. The CDR3 is 15 residues long. Germline CDR1 reads ENHRY; CDR2 reads SYGVKD. With 6 bases removed from V and 2 bases from J, the gap between germline ends came to 16 bases. The CDR3: CAISLGSAFQETQYF. For the CDR3, the DNA is TGTGCCATCAGCTTAGGTTCTGCGTTTCAAGAGACCCAGTACTTC.